The source of this T cell receptor beta chain is a study of blood T cell repertoires in COVID-19 (dated by TCRdb to the early 2020s). Broadly, across the study: Samples from collaborators originated in the United States, Italy and Spain and spanned both the acute and convalescent phases of COVID-19. A freely available public database, intended as a resource for researchers studying the immune response to SARS-CoV-2, is where the repertoires were released. The samples were drawn from two sources: the first 160 participants of the ongoing ImmuneRACE study, and 1,200 or so subjects contributed by 6 global collaborators. Where available, HLA class I and class II types were taken from metadata supplied by the sample provider and were not determined by assay-based typing. Sample metadata almost always included a de-identified subject ID, COVID-19 status, age in years and sex. The dataset comprised deeply sampled blood TCRbeta repertoires from subjects exposed to, actively infected with, or recovered from COVID-19. The prospective study material was composed of cDNA or gDNA derived from T cells, B-cell-depleted T cells, or PBMCs.

TCRbeta CDR3 regions were amplified from genomic DNA using the immunoSEQ Assay, a bias-controlled multiplex PCR. Per the authors' processing: Nucleated cell counts per sample were estimated from amplification of reference gene primers within the assay. To quantify the absolute abundance of each unique TCRbeta CDR3 rearrangement, sequence reads were collapsed and filtered. For each sample, productive Simpson clonality was calculated as the square root of Simpson's diversity index over productive rearrangements. TCRdb limited this immuneACCESS table to in-frame rearrangements with V and J called. A share of clones is missing; checked studies link under half to unresolved V genes, and the rest is unexplained. V and J calls plus clone size are reproduced from that table; the DNA served to infer D and trimming. This sample is represented by roughly 43,000 clones; over 75% of them were singletons. The top ten clonotypes cover 12% of the sample.

Of note for this clone: Its binding antigen is unknown. No per-base quality is available; no much larger clone lies one base away.

Collaborating institutions collected whole blood in K2EDTA tubes following their own protocols. For TCRbeta analysis, collaborator samples were shipped as frozen whole blood, as isolated PBMCs, or as DNA extracted from either sample type. V drops 5 bases and J drops 1 base, leaving 11 bases in between. The CDR3 sequence holds 15 residues, the cysteine and phenylalanine included. The entry retains the CDR3 DNA only, 45 bases that are in frame from base 1. CDR1 SGHAT and CDR2 FQNNGV were looked up in the germline V gene. Study-wide findings and limitations: Clinical and demographic metadata were provided uncurated, with the amount varying by source and participant.

This receptor was obtained from a human donor in a cohort sampled during active COVID-19. The sequencing input was peripheral blood. The V and J segments used are TRBV11-2 and TRBJ2-2; a tentative D call is TRBD2 (6 bases match). The CDR3 corresponds to CASSLYSGNTGELFF. The sequenced DNA is TGTGCCAGCAGCCTTTATAGCGGGAACACCGGGGAGCTGTTTTTT.